The present T cell receptor beta chain was sequenced within a study of cytomegalovirus exposure and HLA in healthy donors. The protocol was immunoSEQ multiplex PCR, while the TCRdb copy is restricted to in-frame clones and leaves out a portion. The sample lists fewer than 200,000 clones, about nine tenths occurring once. Trimming took 6 bases from V and 0 from J, leaving 18 bases between them. There are 16 residues in the CDR3. Germline V gene data show CDR1 as MNHEY and CDR2 as SMNVEV (reference sequence). This chain uses TRBV27 with TRBJ2-7, with a tentative D call TRBD2 (5 bases). Sequencing was done on a sample of PBMCs. The clonotype comes from a man aged 18-30 years in good health and CMV-seropositive. The CDR3 is CASRRGSGISSYEQYF. CDR3 nucleotide sequence: TGTGCCAGCAGGAGAGGATCCGGGATCAGCTCCTACGAGCAGTACTTC.